Below, 4 T cell receptor beta chains from the same sample are listed, as sequenced in a study of T cell clones after liver transplantation. Sequencing used immunoSEQ multiplex PCR; TCRdb keeps in-frame clones, though not all of them. The sample lists roughly 120,000 clones; 90% were seen once. The input for sequencing was CD4+ T cells from blood, taken 12 months after liver transplant. These TCRs come from a human patient who received a liver transplant. Some of the T cells might come from the graft donor.

For this clone: At one end the junction does not follow the germline gene, possibly because of a read error. V and J are TRBV7-7 and TRBJ2-3, with D perhaps TRBD1 (7 bases). The CDR3 runs to 13 residues. Germline lookup yields CDR1 SSHAT and CDR2 FNYEAQ (reference sequence). Written as DNA, the CDR3 is TGTGCTAGCAGCGTTCAGGGGGGAGATACGCAGTATTTT. This translates into CASSVQGGDTQYF.

J is TRBJ2-7 and V is TRBV7-9; D is ambiguous. Between the trimmed V and J ends, which lost 3 bases and 4 bases, there was a span of 7 bases. CDR3 length: 12 amino acids. Germline values: CDR1 SEHNR, CDR2 FQNEAQ (reference sequence). The CDR3 spells CASSFDGYEQYF. The CDR3 DNA sequence: TGTGCCAGCAGCTTTGACGGGTACGAGCAGTACTTC.

The chain employs TRBV9 and TRBJ2-7; D ambiguous. This CDR3 has 14 amino acids. Germline V gene lookup returns CDR1 SGDLS and CDR2 YYNGEE. Trimming cost V 1 base and J 0 bases, with 8 bases left between them. The DNA of the CDR3 is TGTGCCAGCAGCGTAACTTACTCCTCCTACGAGCAGTACTTC. Translation gives CASSVTYSSYEQYF.

The chain combines TRBV2 with TRBJ1-2; no definite D call. The CDR3 consists of 13 residues. The ends were cut back, 7 bases at V and 4 bases at J, with 13 bases in the middle. Germline CDR1 and CDR2: SNHLY and FYNNEI. This CDR3 reads CASTPRNSYGYTF. Here the CDR3 DNA reads TGTGCCAGCACGCCCAGAAACAGCTATGGCTACACCTTC. The variable domain in full, completed from reference TRBV2 and TRBJ1-2, reads EPEVTQTPSHQVTQMGQEVILRCVPISNHLYFYWYRQILGQKVEFLVSFYNNEISEKSEIFDDQFSVERPDGSNFTLKIRSTKLEDSAMYFCASTPRNSYGYTFGSGTRLTVV.